The source of this T cell receptor beta chain is a study of shared clonotypes between healthy human individuals. Overall study findings and caveats: Memory subsets generally showed smaller estimated richness than naive subsets did. Donors were few, which limited the genetic and exposure-history diversity represented.

The germline CDR1 and CDR2 sequences are MNHEY and SMNVEV (reference sequence). The CDR3 runs to 15 residues. J gave up 6 bases and V 7 bases, and 7 bases lay outside the gene matches. On this clone itself: The antigen remains undetermined.

The authors' processing: Junction-only sequences without quality scores came from ImmunoSEQ, so filtering differed. Sequenced by immunoSEQ multiplex PCR; TCRdb stores in-frame clones only, minus some. V and J calls and clone size are copied from that table; D and trimming were computed from the DNA. Among fewer than 1 million clones, about 97% were seen once, and the ten largest hold about 0.25%. Naive-designated CD8 cells lacked CD45RO, were positively enriched for CCR7, and omitted terminally differentiated effector memory CD45RA+ cells. Sequencing used naive CD8+ T cells sorted from blood. The chain joins TRBV27 to TRBJ2-1, with TRBD2 matching over 12 bases. The TCR comes from a man aged 25 to 45 in good health. CDR3 amino acids: CASIPRLAGANEQFF. CDR3 in DNA: TGTGCCAGCATTCCCCGACTAGCGGGAGCCAATGAGCAGTTCTTC.